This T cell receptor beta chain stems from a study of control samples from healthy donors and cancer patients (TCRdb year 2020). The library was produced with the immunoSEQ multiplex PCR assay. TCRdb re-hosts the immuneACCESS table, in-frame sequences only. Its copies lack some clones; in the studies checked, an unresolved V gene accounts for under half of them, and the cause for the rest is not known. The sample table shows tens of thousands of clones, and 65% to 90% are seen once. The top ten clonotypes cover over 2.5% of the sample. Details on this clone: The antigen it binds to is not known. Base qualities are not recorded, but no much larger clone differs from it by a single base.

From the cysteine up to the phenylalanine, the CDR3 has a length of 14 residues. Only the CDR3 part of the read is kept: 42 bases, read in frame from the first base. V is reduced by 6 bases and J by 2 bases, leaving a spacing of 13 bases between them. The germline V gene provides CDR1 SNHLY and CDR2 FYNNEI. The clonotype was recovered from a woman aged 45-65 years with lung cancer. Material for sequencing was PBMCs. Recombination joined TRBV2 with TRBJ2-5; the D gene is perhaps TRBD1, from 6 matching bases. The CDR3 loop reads CASSRTVAQETQYF. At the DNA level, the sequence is TGTGCCAGCAGCCGGACAGTTGCTCAAGAGACCCAGTACTTC. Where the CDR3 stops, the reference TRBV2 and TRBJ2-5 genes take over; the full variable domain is EPEVTQTPSHQVTQMGQEVILRCVPISNHLYFYWYRQILGQKVEFLVSFYNNEISEKSEIFDDQFSVERPDGSNFTLKIRSTKLEDSAMYFCASSRTVAQETQYFGPGTRLLVL.